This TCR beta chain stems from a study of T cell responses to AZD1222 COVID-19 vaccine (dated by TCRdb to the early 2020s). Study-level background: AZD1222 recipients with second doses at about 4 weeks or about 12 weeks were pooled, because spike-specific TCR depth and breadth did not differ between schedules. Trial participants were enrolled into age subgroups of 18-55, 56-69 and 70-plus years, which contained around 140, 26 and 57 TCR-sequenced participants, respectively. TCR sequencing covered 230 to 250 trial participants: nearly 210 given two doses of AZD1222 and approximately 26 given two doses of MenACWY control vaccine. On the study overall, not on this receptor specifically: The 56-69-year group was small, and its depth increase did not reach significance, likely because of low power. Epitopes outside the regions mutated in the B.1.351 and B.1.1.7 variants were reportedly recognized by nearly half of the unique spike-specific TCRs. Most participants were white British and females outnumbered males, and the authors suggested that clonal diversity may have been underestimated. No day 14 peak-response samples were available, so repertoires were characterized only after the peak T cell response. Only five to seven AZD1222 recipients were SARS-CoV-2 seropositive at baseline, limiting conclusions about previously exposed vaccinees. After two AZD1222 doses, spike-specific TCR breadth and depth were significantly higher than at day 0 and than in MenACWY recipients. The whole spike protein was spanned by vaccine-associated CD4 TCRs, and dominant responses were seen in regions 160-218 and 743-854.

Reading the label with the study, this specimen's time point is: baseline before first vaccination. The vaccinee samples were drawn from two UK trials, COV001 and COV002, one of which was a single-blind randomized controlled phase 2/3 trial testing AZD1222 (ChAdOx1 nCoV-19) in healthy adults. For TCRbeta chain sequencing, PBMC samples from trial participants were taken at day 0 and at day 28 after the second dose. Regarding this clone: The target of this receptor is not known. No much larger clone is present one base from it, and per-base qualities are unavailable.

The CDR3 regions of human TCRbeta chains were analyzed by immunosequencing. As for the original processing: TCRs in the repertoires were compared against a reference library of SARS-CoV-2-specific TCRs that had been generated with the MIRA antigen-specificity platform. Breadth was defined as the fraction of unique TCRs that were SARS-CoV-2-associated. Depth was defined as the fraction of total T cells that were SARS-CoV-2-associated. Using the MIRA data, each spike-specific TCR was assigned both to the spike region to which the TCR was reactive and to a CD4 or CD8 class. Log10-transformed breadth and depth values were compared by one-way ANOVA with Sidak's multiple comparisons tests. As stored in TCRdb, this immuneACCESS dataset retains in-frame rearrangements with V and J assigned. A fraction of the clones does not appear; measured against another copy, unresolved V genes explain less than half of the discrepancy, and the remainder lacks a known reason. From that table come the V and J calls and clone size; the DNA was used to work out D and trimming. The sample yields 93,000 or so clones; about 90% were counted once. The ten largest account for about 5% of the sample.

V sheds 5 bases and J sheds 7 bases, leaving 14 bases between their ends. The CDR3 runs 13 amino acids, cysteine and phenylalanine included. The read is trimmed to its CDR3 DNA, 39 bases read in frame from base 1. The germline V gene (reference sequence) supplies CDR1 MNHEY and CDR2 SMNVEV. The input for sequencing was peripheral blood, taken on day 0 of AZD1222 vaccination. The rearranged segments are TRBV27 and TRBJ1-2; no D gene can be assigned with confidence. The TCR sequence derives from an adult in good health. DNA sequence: TGTGCCAGCAGTCCCATGCCCGTGGCTGGCTACACCTTC. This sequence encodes CASSPMPVAGYTF.